This entry lists 28 T cell receptor beta chains sequenced from one sample in a study of blood T cell repertoires in COVID-19. Libraries were prepared by immunoSEQ multiplex PCR; TCRdb keeps only in-frame clonotypes and omits some of them. This sample has about 400,000 clones, with 89% found just once. The sequenced sample consisted of peripheral blood. The receptors stem from a man aged 40-49 years with acute or convalescent COVID-19.

This chain joins TRBV28 and TRBJ1-2, with a possible D match to TRBD1 (6 bases). The CDR3 has 15 residues. CDR1 and CDR2 (germline): MDHEN, SYDVKM. The V gene lost 8 bases and the J gene lost 6 bases, with 22 bases spanning the gap. The CDR3 region is CASSLINRDRDGYTF. The CDR3 nucleotides read TGTGCCAGCTCACTAATTAACAGGGATAGAGATGGCTACACCTTC.

V gene TRBV7-2 combines with J gene TRBJ2-2; D possibly corresponds to TRBD2 (6 bases). Trimming shortened V by 1 base and J by 5 bases, and 17 bases separated the two germline ends. Germline CDR1 SGHTA, CDR2 FQGNSA. The CDR3 contains 17 residues. The DNA of the CDR3 is TGTGCCAGCAGCTTAGAGGCGGGACGGATTGAAACCGGGGAGCTGTTTTTT. It specifies CASSLEAGRIETGELFF. The full variable domain, completed using reference TRBV7-2 and TRBJ2-2, is GAGVSQSPSNKVTEKGKDVELRCDPISGHTALYWYRQSLGQGLEFLIYFQGNSAPDKSGLPSDRFSAERTGGSVSTLTIQRTQQEDSAVYLCASSLEAGRIETGELFFGEGSRLTVL.

V and J are TRBV13 and TRBJ2-7, with 8 bases lining up with TRBD2. This CDR3 is 14 amino acids long. With V trimmed by 5 bases and J by 5 bases, 8 bases remained unmatched. Germline V gene data show CDR1 as PRHDT and CDR2 as FYEKMQ (reference sequence). CDR3 nucleotides: TGTGCCAGCAGCGATGGACTAGCTGCCCACGAGCAGTACTTC. This encodes CASSDGLAAHEQYF. Drawing the rest from reference TRBV13 and TRBJ2-7, the complete variable domain is AAGVIQSPRHLIKEKRETATLKCYPIPRHDTVYWYQQGPGQDPQFLISFYEKMQSDKGSIPDRFSAQQFSDYHSELNMSSLELGDSALYFCASSDGLAAHEQYFGPGTRLTVT.

This clone was seen only a few times. This sequence joins TRBV5-4 and TRBJ2-1; 9 bases are shared with TRBD2. Unmatched junction bases numbered 1, after V lost 1 base and J lost 5 bases. Germline lookup yields CDR1 SGHNT and CDR2 YYREEE (reference sequence). The CDR3 is made up of 14 amino acids. The DNA of the CDR3 is TGTGCCAGCAGCTTGCCTAGCGGGAACAATGAGCAGTTCTTC. It codes for CASSLPSGNNEQFF.

This chain joins TRBV7-9 and TRBJ1-1; D gene uncertain. Deletions cut 3 bases from V and 5 bases from J, with 7 bases between. Germline V CDR1 and CDR2: SEHNR, FQNEAQ (reference sequence). The CDR3 sequence is 12 residues long. CDR3: CASSLAVTEAFF. The CDR3 region has the DNA TGTGCCAGCAGCTTGGCAGTTACTGAAGCTTTCTTT.

This clone was seen a single time. The rearrangement uses TRBV18 and TRBJ2-2; possible D gene TRBD1, 6 bases. Trimming took off 5 bases at V and 5 bases at J, with 18 bases between the two ends. Germline V gene sequence: CDR1 KGHSH, CDR2 LQKENI. This CDR3 has 16 residues. The CDR3 sequence is CASSTSGDRSTGELFF. For the CDR3, the DNA is TGTGCCAGCTCAACCTCCGGAGACAGGTCAACCGGGGAGCTGTTTTTT.

The chain combines TRBV11-3 with TRBJ2-1, with D possibly matching TRBD2 (5 bases). Trimming took 2 bases from V and 5 from J, leaving 16 bases between them. CDR1 SGHNT and CDR2 YENEEA come from the germline V gene. CDR3 length: 16 residues. The DNA of the CDR3 is TGTGCCAGCAGCTTAAGTGGGAGCCTCATACACAATGAGCAGTTCTTC. This translates into CASSLSGSLIHNEQFF. The full variable domain, completed using reference TRBV11-3 and TRBJ2-1, is EAGVVQSPRYKIIEKKQPVAFWCNPISGHNTLYWYLQNLGQGPELLIRYENEEAVDDSQLPKDRFSAERLKGVDSTLKIQPAELGDSAVYLCASSLSGSLIHNEQFFGPGTRLTVL.

CDR3 residues: CASSPQGAVAKNIQYF. The CDR3 DNA reads as TGTGCCAGTAGCCCACAGGGGGCAGTCGCCAAAAACATTCAGTACTTC. This rearrangement joins TRBV19 to TRBJ2-4, with 9 bases that match TRBD1. CDR3 length: 16 residues. The V gene's germline CDR1 is LNHDA and CDR2 SQIVND (reference sequence). V trimming: 6 bases; J trimming: 1 base; junction bases outside the gene matches: 7. Drawing the rest from reference TRBV19 and TRBJ2-4, the complete variable domain is DGGITQSPKYLFRKEGQNVTLSCEQNLNHDAMYWYRQDPGQGLRLIYYSQIVNDFQKGDIAEGYSVSREKKESFPLTVTSAQKNPTAFYLCASSPQGAVAKNIQYFGAGTRLSVL.

This chain uses TRBV20-1 with TRBJ1-1; no clear D. Per germline, CDR1 DFQATT and CDR2 SNEGSKA (reference sequence). The CDR3 length is 14 residues. Trimming stripped 3 bases from V and 4 bases from J, with 15 bases between. CDR3 in amino acids: CSASASGRRTEAFF. The CDR3 DNA reads TGCAGTGCTAGTGCTTCAGGAAGACGCACTGAAGCTTTCTTT.

J is TRBJ2-7 and V is TRBV4-2, with D possibly TRBD1 on 6 matching bases. V dropped 1 base and J dropped 1 base, with 11 bases sitting between them. The CDR3 spans 15 residues. Germline V gene lookup returns CDR1 LGHNA and CDR2 YNFKEQ. This chain's CDR3 is CASSQVQDSSYEQYF. DNA for the CDR3: TGTGCCAGCAGCCAAGTTCAGGACAGTTCCTACGAGCAGTACTTC.

V usage is TRBV6-5 and J usage is TRBJ2-2; possibly TRBD2 for D (5 bases). Trimming removed 2 bases at V and 7 bases at J, with 14 bases between. The CDR3 sequence is 15 residues long. Germline CDR1 and CDR2: MNHEY and SVGAGI. CDR3 sequence reads: CASSYEFGGGGELFF. For the CDR3, the DNA is TGTGCCAGCAGTTACGAATTCGGAGGAGGCGGGGAGCTGTTTTTT.

This chain joins TRBV5-4 and TRBJ1-6; 7 positions match TRBD1. The CDR3 has 17 residues. The germline V gene encodes CDR1 SGHNT and CDR2 YYREEE (reference sequence). The V and J ends lost 3 bases and 6 bases, in that order; junction bases with no gene match: 12. The chain's CDR3 is CASSSQTGTDTNSPLHF. In nucleotides, the CDR3 is TGTGCCAGCAGCTCGCAAACCGGGACAGACACTAATTCACCCCTCCACTTT.

The V and J genes are TRBV19 and TRBJ1-1; TRBD1 might be the D (5 bases). The ends were cut back, 2 bases at V and 1 base at J, with 8 bases in the middle. CDR3 length equals 14 residues. Germline CDR1 and CDR2: LNHDA and SQIVND (reference sequence). The CDR3 reads CASSITGQNTEAFF. The CDR3 DNA follows: TGTGCCAGTAGTATAACAGGACAGAACACTGAAGCTTTCTTT.

The chain recombines TRBV7-9 with TRBJ1-1; D is possibly TRBD1 (6 bases). The CDR3 has 14 residues. The germline V and J ends were trimmed by 7 bases and 1 base, with 13 bases remaining between them. From germline, CDR1 is SEHNR and CDR2 FQNEAQ (reference sequence). CDR3 sequence (DNA): TGTGCCAGCACCCCGGGACACCCGAACACTGAAGCTTTCTTT. Residues: CASTPGHPNTEAFF.

This clone came up once. The rearrangement joins TRBV6-5 to TRBJ2-3, with TRBD2 identical over 13 bases. This CDR3 has 15 residues. In germline, CDR1 is MNHEY, CDR2 SVGAGI. V lost 1 base to trimming and J lost 6 bases; unmatched junction nucleotides: 1. The CDR3 loop is CASSYLTSGRDTQYF. In DNA form, the CDR3 reads TGTGCCAGCAGTTACTTGACTAGCGGGAGGGATACGCAGTATTTT.

The chain links TRBV13 to TRBJ2-1; TRBD2 aligns across 7 bases. With 3 bases clipped from V and 5 bases from J, the junction kept 7 bases outside the gene matches. CDR1 PRHDT and CDR2 FYEKMQ come from the germline V gene (reference sequence). The length of the CDR3 is 15 residues. The CDR3 DNA is TGTGCCAGCAGCTTCGGGGGAGGGTCCAACAATGAGCAGTTCTTC. This encodes CASSFGGGSNNEQFF.

This sequence joins TRBV5-1 and TRBJ2-1, with D perhaps TRBD2 (8 bases). The V gene's germline CDR1 is SGHRS and CDR2 YFSETQ. The CDR3 covers 18 residues. The V and J ends lost 5 bases and 4 bases respectively, with 25 bases between them. The DNA for the CDR3 is TGCGCCAGCAGGGGGACAGCGACAGCGGGAGCGAAATACAATGAGCAGTTCTTC. As protein: CASRGTATAGAKYNEQFF.

The CDR3 DNA reads as TGTGCCAGCAGTGATGGGCCCCTTGTGCAGTTCTTC. It codes for CASSDGPLVQFF. The chain recombines TRBV2 with TRBJ2-1; the D is unclear. CDR3 length: 12 amino acids. V lost 3 bases and J 12 bases, leaving 12 bases between the germline ends. CDR1 and CDR2 from the germline V gene are SNHLY and FYNNEI.

The gene calls are TRBV6-5 and TRBJ2-2; D is perhaps TRBD2 (6 bases). The CDR3 is 14 residues long. The germline V gene encodes CDR1 MNHEY and CDR2 SVGAGI. V lost 4 bases and J 7 bases, leaving 13 bases between the germline ends. The CDR3, as DNA: TGTGCCAGCAGTTCCCGGGCGGGGTTCGGGGAGCTGTTTTTT. Translated, it gives CASSSRAGFGELFF.

The chain recombines TRBV7-2 with TRBJ1-5; 8 bases map to TRBD1. J gave up 4 bases and V 5 bases, and 7 bases lay outside the gene matches. This CDR3 has 15 amino acids. Germline V gene sequence: CDR1 SGHTA, CDR2 FQGNSA. The CDR3 here is CASSLGTGNNQPQHF. CDR3 in DNA: TGTGCCAGCAGCCTAGGGACAGGAAATAATCAGCCCCAGCATTTT.

V usage is TRBV19 and J usage is TRBJ1-4; no firm D call. The CDR3 is 14 amino acids. V dropped 6 bases and J dropped 2 bases, with 10 bases sitting between them. Germline loops: CDR1 LNHDA, CDR2 SQIVND (reference sequence). CDR3 sequence reads: CASSTGTTNEKLFF. The CDR3 DNA follows: TGTGCCAGTAGCACGGGAACCACTAATGAAAAACTGTTTTTT.

The J gene is TRBJ1-5, the V gene TRBV30; 9 nucleotides agree with TRBD1. Germline values: CDR1 GTSNPN, CDR2 SVGIG (reference sequence). V lost 3 bases and J lost 6; bases outside the gene matches: 6. CDR3 length: 14 residues. The CDR3, as DNA: TGTGCCTGGAGCCGGGACAGGGAAGGTCAGCCCCAGCATTTT. Protein product: CAWSRDREGQPQHF.

This clone was picked up a small number of times. This chain uses TRBV11-1 with TRBJ2-7; TRBD2 aligns across 8 bases. Germline assignment: CDR1 SGHAT and CDR2 FQDESV (reference sequence). Trimming cost V 8 bases and J 2 bases; bases outside gene matches: 8. The length of the CDR3 is 14 residues. CDR3 sequence: CASGRGERTYEQYF. CDR3 DNA sequence: TGTGCCAGCGGGCGGGGGGAAAGAACCTACGAGCAGTACTTC.

This clone was recorded only once. The chain has TRBV4-1 and TRBJ1-4; a weak D match, TRBD1 (6 bases). Germline CDR1 MGHRA, CDR2 YSYEKL. The CDR3 has 14 amino acids. Trimming left V 1 base short and J 7 bases short, with 10 bases between. The DNA for the CDR3 is TGCGCCAGCAGCCAAGGACAGGAGATTGAAAAACTGTTTTTT. It is translated as CASSQGQEIEKLFF.

This clone has only a few counts. The chain is built from TRBV28 and TRBJ1-5, with no clear D. The CDR3 runs 15 residues. Germline V gene lookup returns CDR1 MDHEN and CDR2 SYDVKM. V was clipped by 7 bases and J by 2 bases, with 15 bases between them. CDR3 coding DNA: TGTGCCAGCACTACGTTAACCTTCGGCAATCAGCCCCAGCATTTT. Protein sequence: CASTTLTFGNQPQHF.

The rearrangement joins TRBV19 to TRBJ1-5; possible D gene TRBD1, 5 bases. In germline, CDR1 is LNHDA, CDR2 SQIVND (reference sequence). The CDR3 has 14 amino acids. Trimming removed 6 bases at V and 4 bases at J, with 13 bases between. DNA of the CDR3: TGTGCCAGTAGCAGTGGGGGGTTGAATCAGCCCCAGCATTTT. Its protein is CASSSGGLNQPQHF.

The V gene is TRBV4-1, the J gene TRBJ2-7; TRBD2 is a possible D gene (6 bases). The V gene lost 4 bases and the J gene lost 0 bases, with 25 bases spanning the gap. Germline CDR1 reads MGHRA; CDR2 reads YSYEKL. This CDR3 is built from 19 residues. In nucleotides, the CDR3 is TGCGCCAGCAGCCTTTATGTCGGGACTGATTATATTAGCTCCTACGAGCAGTACTTC. This encodes CASSLYVGTDYISSYEQYF.

The chain carries TRBV27 and TRBJ1-1; 9 nucleotides line up with TRBD1. The ends lost 3 bases at V and 4 bases at J; junction bases unmatched: 12. The CDR3 has 17 amino acids. Germline V CDR1 and CDR2: MNHEY, SMNVEV (reference sequence). The CDR3 loop reads CASSFSWDRVLGTEAFF. The CDR3, as DNA: TGTGCCAGCAGTTTTTCCTGGGACAGGGTGTTAGGCACTGAAGCTTTCTTT.